This T cell receptor beta chain was sequenced during a study of cytomegalovirus exposure and HLA in healthy donors (dated 2017 in TCRdb). Study-level background: A later analysis indicated that the 90 to 150 validation repertoires were generated on the platform also employed for the roughly 650 repertoires of the first cohort. The study was designed to test whether signatures of past pathogen exposure could be identified by cataloging public T cell receptors. To predict cytomegalovirus infection status, the study combined high-throughput TCR immunosequencing, statistical association of individual TCRs with disease status, and machine learning. In addition to the first cohort of roughly 670 subjects, a separate validation cohort of 120 different subjects was used.

Receptors were amplified or captured by the immunoSEQ multiplex PCR assay. The paper's processing steps were these. To diagnose cytomegalovirus status from the catalog of TCR beta chain sequences, a statistical classification framework was built. TCRdb holds this immuneACCESS table with in-frame rearrangements only. Some clones are missing; in checked studies, unresolved V genes explain under half, and the rest has no known cause. That table gives V, J and clone size, and the DNA gave D and trimming. This sample comprises 200,000 to 250,000 clones, roughly 87% of them detected only once. The ten largest clones add up to more than 10% of the sample. V trim: 5 bases; J trim: 4 bases; unmatched bases: 10. The CDR3 contains 17 residues, cysteine and phenylalanine counted. Kept here is only the CDR3 DNA, which spans 51 bases and is read in frame from base 1. The germline V gene gives CDR1 as SGHVS and CDR2 as FNYEAQ.

What the work shows at the level of the full study, not this receptor alone: Most TCR sequences were observed very rarely across donors, whereas some public TCRs were present in many individuals. Three of the identified cytomegalovirus-associated TCR beta chains were confirmed in vitro to be specific for cytomegalovirus antigens. All 110 or so repertoires were used to score co-occurrence in the validation cohort in a later analysis, because that analysis had no HLA typing for the cohort. According to the authors, the approach could potentially be generalized to other disease states and immunological phenotypes. The classifier was reported to diagnose cytomegalovirus status with high specificity and sensitivity in both the original and validation cohorts. The study gave a list of 150 to 200 TCR beta chains associated with cytomegalovirus. A later analysis found that TCRs clustered in the first cohort also tended to co-occur in the approximately 120 validation repertoires, with just under 95% of cluster scores above 0.

The donors were included in the validation cohort of over a hundred subjects, a group kept apart from the roughly 610-subject first cohort. To note about this clone: Its binding antigen is unknown. Within one base of it there is no much larger clone, and no base qualities were kept.

This TCR was recovered from a young man in good health and CMV-seropositive. Sample: PBMCs. The chain employs TRBV7-6 and TRBJ2-2; the central 10 bases match TRBD2. The nucleotides read TGTGCCAGCAGCCTGGGAGCGGGAGGGCCGGGCACCGGGGAGCTGTTTTTT. Translated, this gives CASSLGAGGPGTGELFF.